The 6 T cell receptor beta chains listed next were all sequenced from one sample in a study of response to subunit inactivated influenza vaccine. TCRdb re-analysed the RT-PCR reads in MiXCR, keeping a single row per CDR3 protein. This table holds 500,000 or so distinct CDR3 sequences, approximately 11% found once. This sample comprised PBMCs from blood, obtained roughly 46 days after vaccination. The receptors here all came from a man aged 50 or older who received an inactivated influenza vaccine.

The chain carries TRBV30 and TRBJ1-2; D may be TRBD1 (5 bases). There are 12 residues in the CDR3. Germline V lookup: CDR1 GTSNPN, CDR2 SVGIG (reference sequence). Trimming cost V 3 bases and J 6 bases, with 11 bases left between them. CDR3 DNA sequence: TGTGCCTGGAGCGAGGGGAACCATGGCTACACCTTC. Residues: CAWSEGNHGYTF.

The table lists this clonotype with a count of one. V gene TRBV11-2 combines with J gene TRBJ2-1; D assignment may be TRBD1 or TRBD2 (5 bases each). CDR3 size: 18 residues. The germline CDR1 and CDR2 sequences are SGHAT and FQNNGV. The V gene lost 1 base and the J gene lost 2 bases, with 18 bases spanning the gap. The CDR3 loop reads CASSLGEGRLLAYNEQFF. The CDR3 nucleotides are TGTGCCAGCAGCTTAGGCGAGGGGCGGTTGTTAGCCTACAATGAGCAGTTCTTC.

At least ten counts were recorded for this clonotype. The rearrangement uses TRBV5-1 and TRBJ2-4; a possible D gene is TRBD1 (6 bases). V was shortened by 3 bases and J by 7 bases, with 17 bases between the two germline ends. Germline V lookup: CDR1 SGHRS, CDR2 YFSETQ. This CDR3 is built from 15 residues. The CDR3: CASSSLGGEMNIQYF. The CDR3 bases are TGCGCCAGCAGCTCCTTAGGGGGAGAGATGAACATTCAGTACTTC.

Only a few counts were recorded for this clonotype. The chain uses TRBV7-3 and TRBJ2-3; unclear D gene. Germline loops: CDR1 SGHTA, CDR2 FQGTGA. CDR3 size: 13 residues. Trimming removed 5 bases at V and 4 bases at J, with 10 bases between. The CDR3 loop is CASSPTPPDTQYF. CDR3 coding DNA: TGTGCCAGCAGCCCTACCCCGCCAGATACGCAGTATTTT.

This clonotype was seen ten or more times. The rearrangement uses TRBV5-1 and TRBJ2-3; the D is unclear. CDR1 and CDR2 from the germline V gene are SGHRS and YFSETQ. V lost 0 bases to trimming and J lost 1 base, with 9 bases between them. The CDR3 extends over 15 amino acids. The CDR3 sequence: CASSLGQWRTDTQYF. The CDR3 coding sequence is TGCGCCAGCAGCTTGGGCCAGTGGCGCACAGATACGCAGTATTTT.

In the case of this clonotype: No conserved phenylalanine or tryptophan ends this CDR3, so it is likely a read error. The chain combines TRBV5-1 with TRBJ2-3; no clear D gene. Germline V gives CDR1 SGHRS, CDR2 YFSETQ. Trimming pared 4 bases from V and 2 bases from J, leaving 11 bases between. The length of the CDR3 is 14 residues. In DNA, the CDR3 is TGCGCCAGCAGCCCCAGGACCAACACAGATACGCAGTATATT. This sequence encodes CASSPRTNTDTQYI.